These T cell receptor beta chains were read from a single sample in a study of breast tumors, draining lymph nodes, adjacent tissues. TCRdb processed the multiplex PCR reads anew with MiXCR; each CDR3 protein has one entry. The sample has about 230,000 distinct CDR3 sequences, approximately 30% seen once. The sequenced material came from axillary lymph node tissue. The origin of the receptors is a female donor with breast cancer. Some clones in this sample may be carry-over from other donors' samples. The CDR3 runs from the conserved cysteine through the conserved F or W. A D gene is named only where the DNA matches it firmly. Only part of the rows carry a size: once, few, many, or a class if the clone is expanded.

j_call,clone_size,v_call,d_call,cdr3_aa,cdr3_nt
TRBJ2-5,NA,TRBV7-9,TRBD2,CASSSTSGSRETQYF,TGTGCCAGCAGCTCGACTAGCGGGAGTCGAGAGACCCAGTACTTC
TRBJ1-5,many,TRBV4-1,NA,CASSRSTGNQPQHF,TGCGCCAGCAGCCGGTCGACGGGCAATCAGCCCCAGCATTTT
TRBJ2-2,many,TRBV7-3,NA,CASSLETTGELFF,TGTGCCAGCAGCTTAGAGACCACCGGGGAGCTGTTTTTT
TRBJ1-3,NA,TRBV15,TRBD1,CATSRDYGTGGVCSGNTIYF,TGTGCCACCAGCAGAGATTACGGTACAGGGGGGGTTTGCTCTGGAAACACCATATATTTT
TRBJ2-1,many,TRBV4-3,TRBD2,CASSLTSGRVNNEQFF,TGCGCCAGCAGCCTAACTAGCGGGAGGGTTAACAATGAGCAGTTCTTC
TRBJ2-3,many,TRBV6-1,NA,CASSGGAAYTQYF,TGTGCCAGCAGTGGGGGGGCAGCCTATACGCAGTATTTT
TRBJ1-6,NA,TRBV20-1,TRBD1,CSARTQGWPLHF,TGCAGTGCTAGAACACAGGGGTGGCCCCTCCACTTT
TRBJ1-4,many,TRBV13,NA,CASSLGLRGVEGKLFF,TGTGCCAGCAGCTTAGGCCTAAGAGGAGTCGAGGGGAAACTGTTTTTT
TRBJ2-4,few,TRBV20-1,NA,CSARDQETHYQPF,TGCAGTGCTAGAGATCAGGAGACCCACTACCAACCCTTC
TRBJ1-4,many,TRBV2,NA,CASSPRFNEKLFF,TGTGCCAGCAGTCCTCGCTTCAATGAAAAACTGTTTTTT
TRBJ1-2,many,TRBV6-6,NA,CASSYEPDWGYTF,TGTGCCAGCAGTTACGAACCCGACTGGGGCTACACCTTC
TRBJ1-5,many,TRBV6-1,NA,CASSERTLGNQPQHF,TGTGCCAGCAGTGAGAGGACGCTGGGCAATCAGCCCCAGCATTTT
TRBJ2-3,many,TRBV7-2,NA,CASSRNTSPDTQYF,TGTGCCAGCAGCCGGAATACCTCGCCAGATACGCAGTATTTT
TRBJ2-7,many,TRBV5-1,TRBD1,CASSFTGEYEQYF,TGCGCCAGCAGCTTCACAGGGGAGTACGAGCAGTACTTC
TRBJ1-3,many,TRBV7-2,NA,CASSLITDSGNTIYF,TGTGCCAGCAGCTTAATTACTGACTCTGGAAACACCATATATTTT
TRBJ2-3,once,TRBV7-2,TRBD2,CASSLGGRGGPLAGADTQYF,TGTGCCAGCAGCTTAGGGGGCCGCGGGGGGCCACTAGCGGGAGCAGATACGCAGTATTTT
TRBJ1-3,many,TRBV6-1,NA,CASSPISGNTIYF,TGTGCCAGCAGCCCGATCTCTGGAAACACCATATATTTT
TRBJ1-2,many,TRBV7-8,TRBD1,CASRPPGTGTDGYTF,TGTGCCAGCAGACCTCCCGGGACAGGGACTGATGGCTACACCTTC
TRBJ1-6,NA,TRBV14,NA,CASSQALAGEIYSPLHF,TGTGCCAGCAGCCAAGCCCTAGCGGGGGAAATCTACTCACCCCTCCACTTT
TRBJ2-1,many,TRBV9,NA,CASSVGTARNNEQFF,TGTGCCAGCAGCGTAGGGACAGCACGAAACAATGAGCAGTTCTTC
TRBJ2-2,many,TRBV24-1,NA,CATSSGVATGELFF,TGTGCCACCAGTTCCGGGGTCGCCACCGGGGAGCTGTTTTTT
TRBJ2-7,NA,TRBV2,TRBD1,CASTDRGGYEQYF,TGTGCCAGCACGGACAGGGGAGGCTACGAGCAGTACTTC
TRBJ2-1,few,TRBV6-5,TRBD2,CASSHSSGRARLPYNEQFF,TGTGCCAGCAGTCACTCGAGCGGGAGGGCCCGTCTTCCCTACAATGAGCAGTTCTTC
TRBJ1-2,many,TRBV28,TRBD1,CASSTLPGTAYGYTF,TGTGCCAGCAGTACCCTGCCTGGGACAGCATATGGCTACACCTTC
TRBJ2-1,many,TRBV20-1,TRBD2,CSAKTLAGTPTMSTYNEQFF,TGCAGTGCCAAAACCCTAGCGGGAACTCCTACAATGAGCACCTACAATGAGCAGTTCTTC
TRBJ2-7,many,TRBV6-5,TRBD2,CATTSGTYEQYF,TGTGCCACGACTAGCGGGACGTACGAGCAGTACTTC
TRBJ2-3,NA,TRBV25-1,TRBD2,CASSEHVTSGSTDTQYF,TGTGCCAGCAGTGAACACGTGACTAGCGGGAGTACAGATACGCAGTATTTT
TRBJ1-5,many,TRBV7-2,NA,CASSVLRGQPQHF,TGTGCCAGCAGCGTACTCAGGGGTCAGCCCCAGCATTTT
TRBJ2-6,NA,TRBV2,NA,CASGKEGGGNVLTF,TGTGCCAGCGGGAAGGAAGGGGGGGGGAACGTCCTGACTTTC
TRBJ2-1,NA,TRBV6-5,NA,CASSHSRPSSYNEQFF,TGTGCCAGCAGTCACTCGCGCCCGAGCTCCTACAATGAGCAGTTCTTC
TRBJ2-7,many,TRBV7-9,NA,CASSTAGTFGEQYF,TGTGCCAGCAGCACCGCAGGGACTTTCGGCGAGCAGTACTTC
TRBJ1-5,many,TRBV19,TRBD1,CASSDRANQPQHF,TGTGCCAGTAGCGACAGGGCAAATCAGCCCCAGCATTTT
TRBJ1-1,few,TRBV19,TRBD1,CASSISETGVSEAFF,TGTGCCAGTAGTATCTCCGAGACAGGGGTGAGTGAAGCTTTCTTT
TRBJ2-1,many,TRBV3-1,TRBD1,CASSPGTGNDEQFF,TGTGCCAGCAGCCCCGGGACAGGGAACGATGAGCAGTTCTTC
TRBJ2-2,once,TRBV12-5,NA,CASIHPMGAFGELFF,TGTGCCAGCATCCACCCAATGGGGGCGTTCGGGGAGCTGTTTTTT
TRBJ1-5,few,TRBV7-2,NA,CASGLGGRANQPQHF,TGTGCCAGCGGCTTGGGGGGGCGGGCCAATCAGCCCCAGCATTTT